Listed below are T cell receptor beta chains from one sample, sequenced in a study of blood T cell repertoires in COVID-19. Some clones are missing from TCRdb's copy, which holds only in-frame ones; the method was immunoSEQ multiplex PCR. Of about 220,000 clones in the sample, approximately 83% are singletons; the top ten hold approximately 1.3%. The specimen sequenced was PBMCs or T cells enriched from blood (not recorded which). These receptors were taken from a woman between 40 and 50 years old with acute COVID-19. Both conserved end residues are part of each CDR3. A D gene is named only where the DNA matches it firmly. Clone size is not always given. Where it is, it says once, few, many or a class for expanded clones.

size | J | V | D | DNA | CDR3
- | TRBJ1-3 | TRBV2 | TRBD1 | TGTGCCAGCAGTAAGGACAGGAGGAGCTCTGGAAACACCATATATTTT | CASSKDRRSSGNTIYF
- | TRBJ1-6 | TRBV14 | - | TGTGCCAGCAGCCAAGATGAAGGGCCAGGGCCCAGTGGATCACCCCTCCACTTT | CASSQDEGPGPSGSPLHF
few | TRBJ2-3 | TRBV18 | - | TGTGCCAGCTCACCTTCAGCGGCGGATACGCAGTATTTT | CASSPSAADTQYF
- | TRBJ1-1 | TRBV4-3 | TRBD1 | TGCGCCAGCAGCCAAGGCACAGGGGGCTGGACTGAAGCTTTCTTT | CASSQGTGGWTEAFF
- | TRBJ1-2 | TRBV19 | - | TGTGCCAGTAGTATCGCGACAGCTAATGGCTACACCTTC | CASSIATANGYTF
- | TRBJ2-1 | TRBV11-2 | - | TGTGCCAGCGGGTCGGGGACGGGAGTGGACAATGAGCAGTTCTTC | CASGSGTGVDNEQFF
- | TRBJ2-7 | TRBV15 | - | TGTGCCACCAGCAGACACCAAGCCCCCGAGCAGTACTTC | CATSRHQAPEQYF
- | TRBJ1-6 | TRBV19 | - | TGTGCCAGTCAGGGAGGGAGCTCCTATAATTCACCCCTCCACTTT | CASQGGSSYNSPLHF
- | TRBJ1-3 | TRBV13 | - | TGTGCCAGCAGCCCATTCAAGGGGGCTGGAAACACCATATATTTT | CASSPFKGAGNTIYF
- | TRBJ2-7 | TRBV7-8 | - | TGTGCCAGCAGCTCCTCCAGCTCCTACGAGCAGTACTTC | CASSSSSSYEQYF
- | TRBJ1-4 | TRBV7-9 | TRBD1 | TGTGCCAGCAGCTTCGGGACAGATGAAAAACTGTTTTTT | CASSFGTDEKLFF
- | TRBJ1-2 | TRBV9 | TRBD1 | TGTGCCAGCAGCCCGGGGACAGGGATTGCGTATGGCTACACCTTC | CASSPGTGIAYGYTF
- | TRBJ1-1 | TRBV5-5 | TRBD1 | TGTGCCAGCAACTTTATACAGGGGGTTGTCACTGAAGCTTTCTTT | CASNFIQGVVTEAFF
- | TRBJ1-6 | TRBV5-4 | TRBD1 | TGTGCCAGCAGCACCCGGGACAGGAATTCACCCCTCCACTTT | CASSTRDRNSPLHF
- | TRBJ2-3 | TRBV9 | TRBD2 | TGTGCCAGCAGCGTAGCTAAGCGGGGGGGCCGCGGCACAGATACGCAGTATTTT | CASSVAKRGGRGTDTQYF
- | TRBJ1-1 | TRBV28 | - | TGTGCCAGCAGACCCCCTACAGGGTTGAACACTGAAGCTTTCTTT | CASRPPTGLNTEAFF
- | TRBJ1-2 | TRBV12-3/TRBV12-4 | TRBD1 | TGTGCCAGCAGTTCACAGGGGTCGAGGGGCTACACCTTC | CASSSQGSRGYTF
- | TRBJ2-7 | TRBV18 | TRBD1 | TGTGCCAGCTCACCCAAACGGACAGGGGACTCCTACGAGCAGTACTTC | CASSPKRTGDSYEQYF